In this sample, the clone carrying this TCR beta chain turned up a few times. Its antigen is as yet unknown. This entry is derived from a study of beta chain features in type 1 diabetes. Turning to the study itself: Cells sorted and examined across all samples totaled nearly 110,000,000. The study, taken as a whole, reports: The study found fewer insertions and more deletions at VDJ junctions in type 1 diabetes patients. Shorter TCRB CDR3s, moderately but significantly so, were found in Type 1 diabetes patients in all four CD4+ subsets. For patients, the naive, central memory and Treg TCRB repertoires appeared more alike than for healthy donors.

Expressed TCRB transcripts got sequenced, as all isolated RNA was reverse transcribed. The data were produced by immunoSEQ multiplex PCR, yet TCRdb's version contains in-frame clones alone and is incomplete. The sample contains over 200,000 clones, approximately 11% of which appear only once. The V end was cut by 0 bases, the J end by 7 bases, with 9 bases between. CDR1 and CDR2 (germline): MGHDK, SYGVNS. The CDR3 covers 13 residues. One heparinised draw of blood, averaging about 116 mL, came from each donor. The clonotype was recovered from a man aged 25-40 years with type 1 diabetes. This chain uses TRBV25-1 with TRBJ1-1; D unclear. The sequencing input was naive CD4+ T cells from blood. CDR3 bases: TGTGCCAGCAGTGAATACGGAGACCTTGAAGCTTTCTTT. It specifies CASSEYGDLEAFF.